This T cell receptor beta chain was captured in a study of T cells in localized non-small cell lung cancer. The method was immunoSEQ multiplex PCR; TCRdb's version includes in-frame clones alone and lacks a portion of them. The profile shows 25,000 to 30,000 clones, around nine tenths of them singletons. General study points: Adjacent lung was found to contain a median approximately 52 of the top 100 tumor clones.

The CDR3 has 14 residues. Germline CDR1 MNHEY, CDR2 SVGAGI. With 7 bases clipped from V and 7 bases from J, the junction kept 6 bases outside the gene matches. This clone was seen just once. The antigen is unknown. The gene calls are TRBV6-5 and TRBJ2-1; 11 bases map to TRBD1. The sequence was obtained from a woman aged 18 to 50 with stage I lung adenocarcinoma. Sample: peripheral blood, taken before any cancer treatment. CDR3 sequence: CASNPGTGGNEQFF. As DNA, the CDR3 is TGTGCCAGCAACCCCGGGACAGGGGGGAATGAGCAGTTCTTC.